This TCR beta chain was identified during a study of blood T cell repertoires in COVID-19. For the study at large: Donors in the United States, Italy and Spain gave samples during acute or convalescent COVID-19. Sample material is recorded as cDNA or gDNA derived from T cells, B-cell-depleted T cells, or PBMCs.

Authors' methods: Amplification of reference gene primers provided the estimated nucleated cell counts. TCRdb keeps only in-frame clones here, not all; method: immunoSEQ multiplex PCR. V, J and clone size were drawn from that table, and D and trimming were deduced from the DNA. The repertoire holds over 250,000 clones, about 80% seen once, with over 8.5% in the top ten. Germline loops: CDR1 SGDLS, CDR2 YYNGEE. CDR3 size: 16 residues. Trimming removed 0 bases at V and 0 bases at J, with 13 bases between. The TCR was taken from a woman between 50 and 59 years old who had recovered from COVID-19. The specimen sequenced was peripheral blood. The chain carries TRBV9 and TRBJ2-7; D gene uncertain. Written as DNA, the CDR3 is TGTGCCAGCAGCGTAGCGCCGGGTCTGACCTCCTACGAGCAGTACTTC. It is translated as CASSVAPGLTSYEQYF.